This entry is about one T cell receptor beta chain. Here immunoSEQ multiplex PCR was the method, and the copy in TCRdb shows in-frame clones only, minus some. The repertoire holds tens of thousands of clones, with less than 85% as singletons. Germline CDR1 SQVTM, CDR2 ANQGSEA. This CDR3 comprises 14 residues. V lost 2 bases and J lost 9; bases outside the gene matches: 11. This sample was included in a study of cytomegalovirus exposure and HLA in healthy donors. The specimen was PBMCs. This receptor was identified in a man between 18 and 35 years old in good health and CMV-seropositive. This chain uses TRBV29-1 with TRBJ2-3; 7 nucleotides agree with TRBD2. The CDR3 DNA reads TGCAGCGTTGAATTAGTTTGGGGAGGGCGGACGCAGTATTTT. It specifies CSVELVWGGRTQYF.